This T cell receptor (beta chain) stems from a study of cytomegalovirus exposure and HLA in healthy donors. Researchers ran the PCR with 60 Vbeta and 13 Jbeta primers. In the authors' workflow: Per a later analysis, the number of unique TCR beta chains was about 80 million, of which 8.5 million to 11 million were shared. Using immunoSEQ multiplex PCR, the repertoire was profiled, and TCRdb retains in-frame clones only, with some absent. For V, J and clone size, that table is used; D and trimming come from the DNA. The sample gives almost 95,000 clones, over 50% of which show up once; about 3.9% is in the top ten. The sequence was obtained from a man aged 25-45 years in good health and CMV-seronegative. The sequenced sample consisted of PBMCs.

The CDR3 protein is CASSPSGQGPVYGYTF. In DNA, the CDR3 is TGCGCCAGCAGCCCGAGCGGACAGGGTCCGGTCTATGGCTACACCTTC. V is TRBV4-1 and J is TRBJ1-2; 8 bases line up with TRBD1. Trimming cost V 4 bases and J 4 bases; bases outside gene matches: 11. CDR1 is MGHRA, CDR2 YSYEKL, per germline. This CDR3 contains 16 residues.